A selection of T cell receptor beta chains follows, all from one sample in a study of molecular identifiers for immune sequencing clone quantification. TCRdb analysed the PCR reads with MiXCR anew, one entry per CDR3 protein. The sample lists over 600,000 distinct CDR3 sequences; 15% to 20% were seen once. Sequenced input: naive CD8+ T cells from blood, with Jurkat cell RNA spiked in. The origin of the receptors is a human donor in good health. Some libraries in this study had Jurkat cell RNA spiked in. The CDR3 runs from the conserved cysteine through the conserved F or W. A D gene is named only where the DNA matches it firmly. Clone sizes are given selectively: once, few, many, or a class where the clone is expanded.

J gene,D gene,V gene,clone size,CDR3 DNA,CDR3 protein
TRBJ2-3,TRBD1,TRBV30,many,TGTGCCTGGAGTCTTGGACAGGGCACAGATACGCAGTATTTT,CAWSLGQGTDTQYF
TRBJ2-3,TRBD2,TRBV3-1,few,TGTGCCAGCAGCCAAGAAGGCCTAGCGGGAGGGCCGAGCACAGATACGCAGTATTTT,CASSQEGLAGGPSTDTQYF
TRBJ2-5,-,TRBV12-3/TRBV12-4,few,TGTGCCAGCAGCCCGGGACCATCATGGGTAGAGACCCAGTACTTC,CASSPGPSWVETQYF
TRBJ2-1,TRBD1,TRBV4-3,-,TGCGCCAGCAGCCAGAATGCGGGACAGGTCTACAATGAGCAGTTCTTC,CASSQNAGQVYNEQFF
TRBJ2-5,TRBD2,TRBV11-2,-,TGTGCCAGCAGCTTATCCTGGCGGGGGGCCCAAGAGACCCAGTACTTC,CASSLSWRGAQETQYF
TRBJ2-2,-,TRBV24-1,many,TGTGCCACCCCCTTCGACACCGGGGAGCTGTTTTTT,CATPFDTGELFF
TRBJ2-7,-,TRBV7-9,many,TGTGCCAGCAGCTTAACTCCGGAGCCCGAGCAGTACTTC,CASSLTPEPEQYF
TRBJ2-7,TRBD1,TRBV6-5,many,TGTGCCAGCAGTTACCGGGACAGTACCTACGAGCAGTACTTC,CASSYRDSTYEQYF
TRBJ2-5,-,TRBV25-1,-,TGTGCCAGCAGTGCAGAGACCCAGTGCTTC,CASSAETQCF
TRBJ1-1,-,TRBV5-6,many,TGTGCCAGCAGTCACAACGGGGGGGCAGGGGCTGAAGCTTTCTTT,CASSHNGGAGAEAFF
TRBJ2-5,-,TRBV29-1,many,TGCAGCGTTGCCGGGGCAGAAGAGACCCAGTACTTC,CSVAGAEETQYF
TRBJ2-5,TRBD1,TRBV11-2,many,TGTGCCAGCAGCCCCTCTGGACAGGCCCAAGAGACCCAGTACTTC,CASSPSGQAQETQYF
TRBJ2-3,-,TRBV3-2,-,TGTGCCAGCAGCCATTTCCGGGACAGGGTCATAGATACGCAGTATTTT,CASSHFRDRVIDTQYF
TRBJ2-3,-,TRBV4-1,few,TGCGCCAGCAGCCAAGATTTCGGAGTTTTAGCCATCACAGATACGCAGTATTTT,CASSQDFGVLAITDTQYF
TRBJ2-7,-,TRBV5-4,many,TGTGCCAGCAGCTTGGCAGGGCCCATCTACGAGCAGTACTTC,CASSLAGPIYEQYF
TRBJ1-1,-,TRBV9,-,TGTGCCAGCAGCGTAGTAGGAGGGGCGCGTACTGAAGCTTTCTTT,CASSVVGGARTEAFF
TRBJ2-7,TRBD1,TRBV14,few,TGTGCCAGCAGCCAAGAGGGCCACAGGGGCTACGAGCAGTACTTC,CASSQEGHRGYEQYF
TRBJ2-5,-,TRBV3-1,many,TGTGCCAGCAGCCAAGTCTCTGAGGGGTCGGCCCAGTACTTC,CASSQVSEGSAQYF
TRBJ2-1,-,TRBV12-3/TRBV12-4,many,TGTGCCAGCAGTTTAAGGGACTCTACCTACAATGAGCAGTTCTTC,CASSLRDSTYNEQFF
TRBJ2-5,-,TRBV7-6,few,TGTGCCAGCAGCGTAATCTCTAGCGAACAAGAGACCCAGTACTTC,CASSVISSEQETQYF
TRBJ1-5,-,TRBV7-2,many,TGTGCCAGCAGCTTAGCATCGACTCAGCCCCAGCATTTT,CASSLASTQPQHF
TRBJ2-5,-,TRBV20-1,many,TGCAGTGCTAGAGATCTGAGGGGGAGATTGTACCAAGAGACCCAGTACTTC,CSARDLRGRLYQETQYF
TRBJ2-3,TRBD2,TRBV7-9,many,TGTGCCAGCAGCTCGACAAGAGAGAAGGGTAGCGGGGGGGCGATGACAGATACGCAGTATTTT,CASSSTREKGSGGAMTDTQYF
TRBJ2-7,-,TRBV7-9,many,TGTGCCAGCAGCTCCCAGCGGAGACCCTCCTACGAGCAGTACTTC,CASSSQRRPSYEQYF
TRBJ2-7,TRBD2,TRBV9,many,TGTGCCAGCAGCCCGACAGGGACTAGCAGATTAAGGGAGCAGTACTTC,CASSPTGTSRLREQYF
TRBJ1-2,-,TRBV7-2,few,TGTGCCAGCAGCTCGCCCCGGACAGACTATAATAGAATGAACTATGGCTACACCTTC,CASSSPRTDYNRMNYGYTF
TRBJ2-5,-,TRBV7-9,many,TGTGCCAGCAGCTTAGGGATTCAAGAGACCCAGTACTTC,CASSLGIQETQYF
TRBJ2-7,TRBD1,TRBV7-9,many,TGTGCCAGCAGCTCGGGGACAGCTTTCTACGAGCAGTACTTC,CASSSGTAFYEQYF
TRBJ2-2,-,TRBV9,-,TGTGCCAGCAGCTGTTGGGACATCAACACCGGGGAACTGTTTTTT,CASSCWDINTGELFF
TRBJ2-7,TRBD2,TRBV27,many,TGTGCCAGCGGCCTTCGGACTAGCGGGGGGCCCGAGCAGTACTTC,CASGLRTSGGPEQYF
TRBJ2-7,-,TRBV28,many,TGTGCCAGCAGTGGGAGTCCTGGGGCCTACGAGCAGTACTTC,CASSGSPGAYEQYF
TRBJ2-1,-,TRBV5-5,few,TGTGCCAGCAGCCCAATCCGGGATCCCTACAATGAGCAGTTCTTC,CASSPIRDPYNEQFF
TRBJ2-3,TRBD2,TRBV5-6,many,TGTGCCAGCAGCAGGACCGGGACTAGGGGCACAGATACGCAGTATTTT,CASSRTGTRGTDTQYF
TRBJ2-2,TRBD2,TRBV7-9,many,TGTGCCAGCAGCCCTCTCCGGGACTACAACACCGGGGAGCTGTTTTTT,CASSPLRDYNTGELFF
TRBJ2-3,-,TRBV7-3,many,TGTGCCAGCAGCCCTTTCGGGAGCAGGTACACAGATACGCAGTATTTT,CASSPFGSRYTDTQYF
TRBJ2-3,TRBD2,TRBV4-3,many,TGCGCCAGCAGCCAAGGGCTGCGGGGGGGGTTAGATACGCAGTATTTT,CASSQGLRGGLDTQYF
TRBJ2-7,-,TRBV7-9,many,TGTGCCAGCAGCCACGGACCACTCGAGGAGCAGTACTTC,CASSHGPLEEQYF
TRBJ1-4,-,TRBV7-2,many,TGTGCCAGCAGCTTAGGCCCCTGGACAACTAATGAAAAACTGTTTTTT,CASSLGPWTTNEKLFF
TRBJ2-1,-,TRBV7-9,few,TGTGCCAGCAGCGACGGGGGAGTAAATGAGCAGTTCTTC,CASSDGGVNEQFF
TRBJ2-7,-,TRBV5-1,many,TGCGCCAGCAGCTTGTGGGGCGGAACTAGTTACGAGCAGTACTTC,CASSLWGGTSYEQYF
TRBJ2-5,-,TRBV27,many,TGTGCCAGTTCAGTCGGACTGCCTAAAGAGACCCAGTACTTC,CASSVGLPKETQYF
TRBJ2-1,TRBD2,TRBV28,many,TGTGCCAGCAGGCCGCGTGCGGGGGTTTACAATGAGCAGTTCTTC,CASRPRAGVYNEQFF
TRBJ2-7,TRBD2,TRBV20-1,few,TGCAGTGCTCAGCTAGCGGGCGGTTCCTACGAGCAGTACTTC,CSAQLAGGSYEQYF
TRBJ2-7,TRBD1,TRBV10-3,many,TGTGCCATCAGTGGGGGACAGGGGGTAGGAAACGAGCAGTACTTC,CAISGGQGVGNEQYF
TRBJ2-6,-,TRBV27,once,TGTGCCAGCAGTTTTTTGGGAATCTCTGGGGCCAACGCCCTGACTTTC,CASSFLGISGANALTF
TRBJ2-3,-,TRBV30,many,TGTGCCTGGAGTGCGGGGGCCGGGACAGATACGCAGTATTTT,CAWSAGAGTDTQYF
TRBJ2-3,TRBD2,TRBV11-2,-,TGTGCCAGCAGCCCCGCGGGGGGGATCACAGATACGCAGTATTTT,CASSPAGGITDTQYF
TRBJ2-6,-,TRBV6-5,many,TGTGCCAGCACCTCCTTCTGGGCCGGTTCTGGGGCCAACGTCCTGACTTTC,CASTSFWAGSGANVLTF
TRBJ1-1,TRBD1,TRBV7-8,many,TGTGCCAGCAGCACGACAGGGATTGCCACTGAAGCTTTCTTT,CASSTTGIATEAFF
TRBJ2-7,-,TRBV4-1,few,TGCGCCAGCAGCCAAAGTAGGGGTCCCTACGAGCAGTACTTC,CASSQSRGPYEQYF
TRBJ2-7,TRBD1,TRBV25-1,many,TGTGCCAGCAGTGACCGGGACAGAAGTACCTACGAGCAGTACTTC,CASSDRDRSTYEQYF
TRBJ2-7,-,TRBV7-7,-,TGTGCTAGCAGCCAGGAGGTAGGCTCCTACGAGCAGTACTTC,CASSQEVGSYEQYF
TRBJ1-1,-,TRBV11-2,-,TGTGCCAGCAGCTTAGGGCCTGTCTCGAACACTGAAGCTTTCTTT,CASSLGPVSNTEAFF
TRBJ2-3,-,TRBV20-1,many,TGCAGTGCTAGAGATCTCGAGGATCCCTTCACAGATACGCAGTATTTT,CSARDLEDPFTDTQYF
TRBJ1-2,-,TRBV4-3,-,TGCGCCAGCAGCCAAGAGAGTGCCGACAGTTACTATGGCTACACCTTC,CASSQESADSYYGYTF
TRBJ1-1,-,TRBV2,few,TGTGCCAGCAGTGAATCGCAGGGGAACACTGAAGCTTTCTTT,CASSESQGNTEAFF
TRBJ1-4,-,TRBV4-1,-,TGCGCCAGCAGCCACTATGGGGTCGGTGAAAAACTGTTTTTT,CASSHYGVGEKLFF